This TCR beta chain is drawn from a study of cytomegalovirus exposure and HLA in healthy donors. Both 60 Vbeta primers and 13 Jbeta primers went into the PCR. Here immunoSEQ multiplex PCR was the method, and the copy in TCRdb shows in-frame clones only, minus some. The table records some 130,000 clones, around 77% of them present only once. The V end lost 0 bases, the J end lost 6 bases, and 18 bases lay between the germline ends. The CDR3 covers 16 residues. Germline V lookup: CDR1 MNHEY, CDR2 SVGAGI. This receptor was obtained from a man younger than 45 in good health and CMV-seronegative. The chain links TRBV6-5 to TRBJ2-7; maybe TRBD2 (6 bases). The sequencing input was PBMCs. CDR3 sequence reads: CASSYSGLPLGGEQYF. CDR3 bases: TGTGCCAGCAGTTACTCGGGACTGCCCTTAGGAGGCGAGCAGTACTTC.